Reported below is one T cell receptor beta chain. The sample comes from a study of blood T cell repertoires in COVID-19. Turning to the study itself: Spain, Italy and the United States supplied samples that represented acute and convalescent COVID-19.

Sequenced by immunoSEQ multiplex PCR; TCRdb stores in-frame clones only, minus some. The repertoire holds around 70,000 clones, with around nine tenths as singletons. V trimming: 7 bases; J trimming: 7 bases; junction bases outside the gene matches: 5. This CDR3 region has 12 residues. CDR1 SQVTM and CDR2 ANQGSEA come from the germline V gene. The specimen was peripheral blood. The gene calls are TRBV29-1 and TRBJ2-1, with 9 bases fitting TRBD2. The TCR sequence derives from a man aged 50-60 years with acute or convalescent COVID-19. The CDR3, as DNA: TGCAGCGGGCGGGAGGGGTATAATGAGCAGTTCTTC. It specifies CSGREGYNEQFF.